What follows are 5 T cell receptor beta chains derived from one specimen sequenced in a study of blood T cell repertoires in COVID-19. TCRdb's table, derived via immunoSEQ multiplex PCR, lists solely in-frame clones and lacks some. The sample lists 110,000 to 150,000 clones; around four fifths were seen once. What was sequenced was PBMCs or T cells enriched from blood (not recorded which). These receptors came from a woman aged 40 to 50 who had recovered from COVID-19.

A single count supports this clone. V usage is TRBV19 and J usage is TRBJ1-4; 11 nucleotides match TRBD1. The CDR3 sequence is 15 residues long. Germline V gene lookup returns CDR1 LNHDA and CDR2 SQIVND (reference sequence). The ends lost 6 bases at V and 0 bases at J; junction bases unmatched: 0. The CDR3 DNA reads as TGTGCCAGTAGGGGACAGGGGGCAACTAATGAAAAACTGTTTTTT. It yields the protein CASRGQGATNEKLFF.

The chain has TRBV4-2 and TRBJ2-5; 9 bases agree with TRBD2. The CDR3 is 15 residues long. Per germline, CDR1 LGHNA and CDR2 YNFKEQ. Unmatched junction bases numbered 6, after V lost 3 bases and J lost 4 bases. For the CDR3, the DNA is TGTGCCAGCAGCCAGGGACTAGCCGAATTAGAGACCCAGTACTTC. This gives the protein CASSQGLAELETQYF.

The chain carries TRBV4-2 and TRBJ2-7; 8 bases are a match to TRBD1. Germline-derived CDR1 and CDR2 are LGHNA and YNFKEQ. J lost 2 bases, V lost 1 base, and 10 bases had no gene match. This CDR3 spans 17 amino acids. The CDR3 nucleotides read TGTGCCAGCAGCCAAGGGTACCAGGACAGGGCTACCTACGAGCAGTACTTC. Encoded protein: CASSQGYQDRATYEQYF.

The CDR3 bases are TGCGCCAGCAGCCAAGAGGGTGTGGGGGCAGGACAGCCCCAGCATTTT. Amino acids: CASSQEGVGAGQPQHF. The chain employs TRBV4-1 and TRBJ1-5, with D perhaps matching TRBD1 (6 bases). Germline V lookup: CDR1 MGHRA, CDR2 YSYEKL. This CDR3 is built from 16 residues. The germline V and J ends were trimmed by 0 bases and 7 bases, with 16 bases remaining between them.

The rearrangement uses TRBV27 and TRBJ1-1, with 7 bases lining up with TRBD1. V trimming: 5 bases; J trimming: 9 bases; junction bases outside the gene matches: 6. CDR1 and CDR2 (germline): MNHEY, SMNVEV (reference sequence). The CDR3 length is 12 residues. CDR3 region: CASSPGQPQAFF. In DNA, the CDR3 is TGTGCCAGCAGTCCGGGACAGCCCCAAGCTTTCTTT.